The present TCR beta chain was sequenced within a study of T cell responses to AZD1222 COVID-19 vaccine. Clones were read by immunoSEQ multiplex PCR, and TCRdb kept only the in-frame ones, dropping some. Of fewer than 120,000 clones listed, 85% to 95% are singletons. CDR3 length equals 16 residues. The germline V gene encodes CDR1 SGHVS and CDR2 FQNEAQ. V lost 1 base and J lost 3, with 13 bases in between. The V gene is TRBV7-8, the J gene TRBJ1-3; TRBD1 might be the D (5 bases). The sample in question was peripheral blood, obtained on day 0 of AZD1222 vaccination. The origin of this receptor is an adult in good health. Written as DNA, the CDR3 is TGTGCCAGCAGCTTAGAATCCGGGGGAAGTGGAAACACCATATATTTT. Protein sequence: CASSLESGGSGNTIYF.